The rows below give T cell receptor beta chains drawn from one sample of a study of cytomegalovirus exposure and HLA in healthy donors. Sequencing was performed with immunoSEQ multiplex PCR; in TCRdb, only in-frame clones are kept and a portion is missing. The sample holds 100,000 or so clones, about 80% seen once. The sequenced sample consisted of PBMCs. Every receptor here comes from a female donor in good health and CMV-seronegative. Both conserved end residues are part of each CDR3. A D gene is named only where the DNA matches it firmly. Clone size is not always given. Where it is, it says once, few, many or a class for expanded clones.

J gene,clone size,V gene,D gene,CDR3 protein,CDR3 DNA
TRBJ2-5,.,TRBV29-1,.,CSVEAFSETQYF,TGCAGCGTTGAAGCCTTCTCAGAGACCCAGTACTTC
TRBJ2-7,.,TRBV15,TRBD1,CATKEAGRGSYEQYF,TGTGCCACTAAAGAGGCCGGCAGGGGGTCCTACGAGCAGTACTTC
TRBJ1-5,.,TRBV27,.,CASSYGSDSLKPQHF,TGTGCCAGCAGTTACGGGAGTGACTCCCTTAAGCCCCAGCATTTT
TRBJ2-1,.,TRBV7-9,TRBD2,CASSLGGAGGLSYNEQFF,TGTGCCAGCAGCTTAGGGGGAGCGGGGGGCCTCTCCTACAATGAGCAGTTCTTC
TRBJ2-3,.,TRBV7-6,TRBD2,CASSLAFAGGATDTQYF,TGTGCCAGCAGCTTAGCGTTTGCCGGGGGGGCCACAGATACGCAGTATTTT
TRBJ1-5,.,TRBV10-2,.,CASSENRAPQPQHF,TGCGCCAGCAGTGAGAACAGGGCGCCTCAGCCCCAGCATTTT
TRBJ1-3,once,TRBV4-1,.,CASSSEWTGNTIYF,TGCGCCAGCAGCTCGGAGTGGACTGGAAACACCATATATTTT
TRBJ2-5,few,TRBV5-1,.,CASSLGWDLQETQYF,TGCGCCAGCAGCTTGGGTTGGGACTTACAAGAGACCCAGTACTTC
TRBJ1-2,.,TRBV5-1,TRBD1,CASSWRRGTAGYTF,TGCGCCAGCAGCTGGCGACGAGGGACAGCCGGCTACACCTTC
TRBJ1-1,few,TRBV5-6,TRBD1,CASSGTTGGEMNTEAFF,TGTGCCAGCAGCGGGACTACAGGGGGAGAAATGAACACTGAAGCTTTCTTT
TRBJ2-5,.,TRBV7-9,TRBD1,CASSSDRGRETQYF,TGTGCCAGCAGCTCCGACAGGGGACGAGAGACCCAGTACTTC
TRBJ1-6,few,TRBV2,TRBD1,CASSGDRGDSPLHF,TGTGCCAGCAGCGGCGACAGGGGAGATTCACCCCTCCACTTT
TRBJ2-7,.,TRBV7-6,.,CASSLGGSVFEQYF,TGTGCCAGCAGCTTAGGTGGGAGTGTTTTCGAGCAGTACTTC
TRBJ2-1,.,TRBV30,TRBD1,CAWNPPGQGVGEQFF,TGTGCCTGGAATCCCCCGGGACAGGGGGTTGGTGAGCAGTTCTTC
TRBJ1-4,.,TRBV6-1,.,CASSENRAGSREKLFF,TGTGCCAGCAGTGAAAATCGGGCAGGGTCACGCGAAAAACTGTTTTTT
TRBJ1-1,.,TRBV6-1,.,CASSDTGGAFF,TGTGCCAGCAGTGATACTGGAGGAGCTTTCTTT
TRBJ2-1,.,TRBV7-8,.,CASSLRLLSYNEQFF,TGTGCCAGCAGCTTAAGACTCCTCTCCTACAATGAGCAGTTCTTC
TRBJ1-6,.,TRBV5-4,.,CASSFEQVNSPLHF,TGTGCCAGCAGCTTTGAACAGGTGAATTCACCCCTCCACTTT
TRBJ2-7,.,TRBV7-8,TRBD2,CASSLGLAGDQEQYF,TGTGCCAGCAGCTTAGGACTAGCGGGGGATCAAGAGCAGTACTTC
TRBJ2-1,.,TRBV5-4,.,CASSLPGDNEQFF,TGTGCCAGCAGCCTACCGGGGGACAATGAGCAGTTCTTC
TRBJ2-7,.,TRBV5-4,.,CASRADGGSYEQYF,TGTGCCAGCAGGGCGGACGGGGGATCCTACGAGCAGTACTTC
TRBJ2-7,.,TRBV6-5,.,CASSYIGGEQYF,TGTGCCAGCAGTTACATTGGCGGGGAGCAGTACTTC
TRBJ2-2,once,TRBV23-1,TRBD1,CASTFGTGGRGELFF,TGCGCCAGCACGTTTGGGACAGGGGGGCGAGGGGAGCTGTTTTTT
TRBJ2-7,.,TRBV13,.,CASGRKGAPRMVEQYF,TGTGCCAGCGGAAGAAAAGGGGCGCCTCGAATGGTCGAGCAGTACTTC
TRBJ2-7,.,TRBV5-6,TRBD1,CASSFAGGWYEQYF,TGTGCCAGCAGCTTCGCAGGGGGCTGGTACGAGCAGTACTTC
TRBJ2-2,.,TRBV19,TRBD2,CASSKGLPSGTNTGELFF,TGTGCCAGTAGTAAAGGACTACCTAGCGGAACGAACACCGGGGAGCTGTTTTTT
TRBJ1-6,.,TRBV6-6,.,CASVTANNSPLHF,TGTGCCAGCGTTACAGCTAATAATTCACCCCTCCACTTT
TRBJ1-5,once,TRBV2,TRBD1,CANLKGALGRNQPQHF,TGTGCCAATTTAAAGGGGGCGCTGGGGCGCAATCAGCCCCAGCATTTT